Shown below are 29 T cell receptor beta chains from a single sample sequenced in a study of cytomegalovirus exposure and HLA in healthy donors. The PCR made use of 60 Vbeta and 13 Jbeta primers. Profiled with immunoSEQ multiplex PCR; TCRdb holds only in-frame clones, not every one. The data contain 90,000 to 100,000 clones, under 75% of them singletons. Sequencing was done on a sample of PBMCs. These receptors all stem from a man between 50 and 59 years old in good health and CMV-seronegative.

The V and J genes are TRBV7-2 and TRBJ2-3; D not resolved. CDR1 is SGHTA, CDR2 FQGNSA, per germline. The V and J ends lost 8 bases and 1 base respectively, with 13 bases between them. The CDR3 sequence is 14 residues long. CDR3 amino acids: CASDKGIRTDTQYF. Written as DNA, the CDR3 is TGTGCCAGCGACAAAGGAATTCGCACAGATACGCAGTATTTT.

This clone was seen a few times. CDR3 loop: CATSTTHRVRETQYF. CDR3 sequence (DNA): TGTGCCACCAGCACTACGCACAGGGTTAGGGAGACCCAGTACTTC. J is TRBJ2-5 and V is TRBV15; D is perhaps TRBD1 (6 bases). V dropped 4 bases and J dropped 5 bases, with 17 bases sitting between them. The CDR3 contains 15 residues. Per germline, CDR1 LNHNV and CDR2 YYDKDF (reference sequence).

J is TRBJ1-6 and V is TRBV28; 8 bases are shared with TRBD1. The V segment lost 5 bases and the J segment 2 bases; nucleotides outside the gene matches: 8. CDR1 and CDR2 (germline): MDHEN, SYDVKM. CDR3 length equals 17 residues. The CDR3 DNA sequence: TGTGCCAGCAGTCCCTTCCGGACAGGGACCTATAATTCACCCCTCCACTTT. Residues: CASSPFRTGTYNSPLHF.

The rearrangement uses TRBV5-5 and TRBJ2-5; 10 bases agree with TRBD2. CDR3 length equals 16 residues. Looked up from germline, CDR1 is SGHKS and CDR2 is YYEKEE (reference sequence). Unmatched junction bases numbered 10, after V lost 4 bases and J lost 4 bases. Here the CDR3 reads CASSQAGGQAGETQYF. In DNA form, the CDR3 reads TGTGCCAGCAGCCAAGCGGGGGGGCAAGCGGGAGAGACCCAGTACTTC.

The CDR3 bases are TGTGCCAGCGGATTAGTCGGACTAGCGGGCCTCGCTTCGATCGATGAGCAGTTCTTC. This sequence encodes CASGLVGLAGLASIDEQFF. The V gene is TRBV28, the J gene TRBJ2-1; 11 bases fit TRBD2. This CDR3 comprises 19 residues. Trimming cost V 8 bases and J 8 bases; bases outside gene matches: 23. CDR1 and CDR2 from the germline V gene are MDHEN and SYDVKM.

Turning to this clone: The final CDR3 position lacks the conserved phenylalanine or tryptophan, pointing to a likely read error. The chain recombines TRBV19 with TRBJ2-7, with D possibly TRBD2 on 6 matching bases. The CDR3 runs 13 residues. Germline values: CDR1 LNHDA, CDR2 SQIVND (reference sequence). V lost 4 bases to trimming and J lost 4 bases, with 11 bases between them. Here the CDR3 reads CASSRDSGYEQYL. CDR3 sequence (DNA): TGTGCCAGTAGTAGGGATAGCGGTTACGAGCAGTACCTC.

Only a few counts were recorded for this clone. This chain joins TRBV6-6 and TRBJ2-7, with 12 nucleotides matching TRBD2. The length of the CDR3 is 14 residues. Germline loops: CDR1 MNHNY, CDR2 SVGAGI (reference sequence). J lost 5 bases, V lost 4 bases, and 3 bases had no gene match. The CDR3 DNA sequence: TGTGCCAGCAGTTGGGGACTAGCGGGCAACGAGCAGTACTTC. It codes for CASSWGLAGNEQYF.

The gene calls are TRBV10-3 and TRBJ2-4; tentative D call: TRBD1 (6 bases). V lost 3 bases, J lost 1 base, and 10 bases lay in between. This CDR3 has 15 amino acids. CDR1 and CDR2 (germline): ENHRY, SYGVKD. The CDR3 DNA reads TGTGCCATCAGTGACGGGACAAGGGCCAAAAACATTCAGTACTTC. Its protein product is CAISDGTRAKNIQYF.

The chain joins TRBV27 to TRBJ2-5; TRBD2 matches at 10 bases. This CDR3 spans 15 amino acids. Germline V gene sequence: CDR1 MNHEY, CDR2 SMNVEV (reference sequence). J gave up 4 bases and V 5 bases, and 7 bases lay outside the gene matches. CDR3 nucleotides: TGTGCCAGCAGTCCGCCAGGGACTAGCGTAGAGACCCAGTACTTC. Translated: CASSPPGTSVETQYF.

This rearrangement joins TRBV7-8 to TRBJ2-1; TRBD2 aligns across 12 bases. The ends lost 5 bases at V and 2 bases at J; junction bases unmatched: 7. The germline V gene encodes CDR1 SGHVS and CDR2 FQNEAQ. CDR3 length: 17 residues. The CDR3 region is CASSPRLAGDTYNEQFF. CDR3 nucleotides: TGTGCCAGCAGCCCCCGACTAGCGGGGGATACCTACAATGAGCAGTTCTTC.

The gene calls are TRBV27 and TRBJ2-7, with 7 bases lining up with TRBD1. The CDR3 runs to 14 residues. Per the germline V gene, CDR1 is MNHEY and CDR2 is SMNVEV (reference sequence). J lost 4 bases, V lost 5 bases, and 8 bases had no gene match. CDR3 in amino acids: CASSRYDREYEQYF. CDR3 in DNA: TGTGCCAGCAGTCGCTACGACAGGGAATACGAGCAGTACTTC.

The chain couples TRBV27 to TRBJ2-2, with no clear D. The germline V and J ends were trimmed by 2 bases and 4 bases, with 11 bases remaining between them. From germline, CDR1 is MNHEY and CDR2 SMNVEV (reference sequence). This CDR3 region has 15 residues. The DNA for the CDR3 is TGTGCCAGCAGTTTAGTAACTACGACCACCGGGGAGCTGTTTTTT. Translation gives CASSLVTTTTGELFF.

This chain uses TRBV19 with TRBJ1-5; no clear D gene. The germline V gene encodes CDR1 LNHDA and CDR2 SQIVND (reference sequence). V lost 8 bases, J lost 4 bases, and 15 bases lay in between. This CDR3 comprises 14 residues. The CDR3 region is CASDVGGENQPQHF. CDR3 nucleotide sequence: TGTGCCAGTGACGTTGGCGGCGAGAATCAGCCCCAGCATTTT.

CDR3 region: CASTISLTGDSYEQYF. The CDR3 DNA reads as TGTGCCAGCACCATATCACTGACAGGGGATTCCTACGAGCAGTACTTC. This rearrangement joins TRBV28 to TRBJ2-7, with 8 bases matching TRBD1. The length of the CDR3 is 16 residues. The J segment lost 1 base and the V segment lost 7 bases, leaving 12 bases of the junction unmatched. From germline, CDR1 is MDHEN and CDR2 SYDVKM.

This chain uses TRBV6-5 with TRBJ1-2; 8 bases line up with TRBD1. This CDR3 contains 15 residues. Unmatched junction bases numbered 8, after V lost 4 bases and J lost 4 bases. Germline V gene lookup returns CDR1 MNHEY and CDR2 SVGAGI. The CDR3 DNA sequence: TGTGCCAGCAGTTTGACAGGGGACGGTGTCTATGGCTACACCTTC. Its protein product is CASSLTGDGVYGYTF.

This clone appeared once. The CDR3 loop reads CASSLVGGGARDTQYF. In DNA, the CDR3 is TGTGCCAGCAGCTTAGTAGGCGGGGGGGCCCGCGATACGCAGTATTTT. The rearrangement uses TRBV7-8 and TRBJ2-3; TRBD2 matches 9 bases. This CDR3 is built from 16 residues. After removal of 1 base from V and 6 bases from J, the junction contained 8 bases not matched to a gene. Germline V gene data show CDR1 as SGHVS and CDR2 as FQNEAQ.

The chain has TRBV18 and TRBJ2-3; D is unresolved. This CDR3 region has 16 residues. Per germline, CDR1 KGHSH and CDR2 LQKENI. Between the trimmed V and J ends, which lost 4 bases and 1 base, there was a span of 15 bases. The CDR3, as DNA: TGTGCCAGCTCACTGGCACCCGACTCTCGCACAGATACGCAGTATTTT. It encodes CASSLAPDSRTDTQYF.

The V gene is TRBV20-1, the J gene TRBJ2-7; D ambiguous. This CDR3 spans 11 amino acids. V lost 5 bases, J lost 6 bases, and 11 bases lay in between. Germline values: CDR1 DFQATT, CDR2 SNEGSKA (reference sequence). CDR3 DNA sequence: TGCAGTGCTCTTGTCTTTCCCGAGCAGTACTTC. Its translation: CSALVFPEQYF.

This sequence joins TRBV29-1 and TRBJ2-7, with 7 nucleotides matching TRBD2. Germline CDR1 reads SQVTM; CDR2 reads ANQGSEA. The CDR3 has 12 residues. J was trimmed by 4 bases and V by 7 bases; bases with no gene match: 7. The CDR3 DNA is TGCAGCGCCGCGGGACTACCTTACGAGCAGTACTTC. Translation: CSAAGLPYEQYF.

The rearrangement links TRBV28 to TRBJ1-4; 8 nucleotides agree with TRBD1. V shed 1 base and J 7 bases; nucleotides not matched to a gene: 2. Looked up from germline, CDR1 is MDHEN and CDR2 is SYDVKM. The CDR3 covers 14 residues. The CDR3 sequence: CASSLYRGSEKLFF. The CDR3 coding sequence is TGTGCCAGCAGTTTATACAGGGGGAGTGAAAAACTGTTTTTT.

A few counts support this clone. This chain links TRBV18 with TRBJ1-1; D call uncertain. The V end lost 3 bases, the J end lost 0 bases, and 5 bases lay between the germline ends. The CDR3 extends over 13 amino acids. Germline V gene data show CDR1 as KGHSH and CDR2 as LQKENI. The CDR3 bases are TGTGCCAGCTCACCCCGGTTGAACACTGAAGCTTTCTTT. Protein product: CASSPRLNTEAFF.

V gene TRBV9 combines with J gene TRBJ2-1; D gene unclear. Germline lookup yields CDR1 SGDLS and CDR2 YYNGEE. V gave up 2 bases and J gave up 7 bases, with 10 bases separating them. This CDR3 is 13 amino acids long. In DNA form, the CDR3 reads TGTGCCAGCAGCGTGGGCCCGGCTAATGAGCAGTTCTTC. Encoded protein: CASSVGPANEQFF.

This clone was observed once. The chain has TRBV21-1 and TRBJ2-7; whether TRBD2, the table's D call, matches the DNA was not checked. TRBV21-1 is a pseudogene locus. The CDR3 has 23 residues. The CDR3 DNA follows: TGTGCCAGCAGCAATAGGGACAGGGCCTTTAGCGGGAGAAATCAGATCCTATCCTACGAGCAGTACTTC. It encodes CASSNRDRAFSGRNQILSYEQYF.

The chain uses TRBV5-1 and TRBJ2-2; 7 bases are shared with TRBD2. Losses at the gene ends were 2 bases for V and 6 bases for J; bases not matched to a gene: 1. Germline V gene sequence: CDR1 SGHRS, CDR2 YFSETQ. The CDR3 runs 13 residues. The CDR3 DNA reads TGCGCCAGCAGCTTTCGGGGGGCCGGGGAGCTGTTTTTT. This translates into CASSFRGAGELFF.

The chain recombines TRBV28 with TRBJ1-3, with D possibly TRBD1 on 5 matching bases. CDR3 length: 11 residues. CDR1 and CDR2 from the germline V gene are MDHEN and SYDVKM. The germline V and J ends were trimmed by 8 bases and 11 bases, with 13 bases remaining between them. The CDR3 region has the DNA TGTGCCAGCCAGGGAGGCCAAGCCATATATTTT. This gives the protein CASQGGQAIYF.

In nucleotides, the CDR3 is TGTGCCAGCAGTTACGACAGGACTGGGGAGACCCAGTACTTC. Residues: CASSYDRTGETQYF. The rearrangement links TRBV6-5 to TRBJ2-5; D perhaps matches TRBD1 (6 bases). Trimming removed 2 bases at V and 5 bases at J, with 12 bases between. The length of the CDR3 is 14 residues. Germline loops: CDR1 MNHEY, CDR2 SVGAGI.

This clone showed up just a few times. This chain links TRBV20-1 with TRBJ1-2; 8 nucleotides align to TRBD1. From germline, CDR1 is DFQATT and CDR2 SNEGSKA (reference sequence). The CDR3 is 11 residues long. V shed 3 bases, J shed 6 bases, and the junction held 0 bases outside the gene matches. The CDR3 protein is CSARTGDGYTF. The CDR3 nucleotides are TGCAGTGCTAGGACAGGGGATGGCTACACCTTC.

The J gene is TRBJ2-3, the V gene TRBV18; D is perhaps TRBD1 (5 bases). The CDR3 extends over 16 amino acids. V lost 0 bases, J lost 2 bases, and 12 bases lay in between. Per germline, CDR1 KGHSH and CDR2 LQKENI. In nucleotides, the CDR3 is TGTGCCAGCTCACCACCGATAGCAGGGAACACAGATACGCAGTATTTT. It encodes CASSPPIAGNTDTQYF.

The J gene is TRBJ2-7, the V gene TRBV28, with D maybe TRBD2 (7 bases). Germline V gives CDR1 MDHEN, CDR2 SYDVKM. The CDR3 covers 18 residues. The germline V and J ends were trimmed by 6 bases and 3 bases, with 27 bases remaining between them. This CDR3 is CASSSIQGGVRAHYEQYF. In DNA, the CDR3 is TGTGCCAGCAGCTCGATACAGGGAGGGGTCCGAGCACACTACGAGCAGTACTTC.